This T cell receptor beta chain stems from a study of shared clonotypes between healthy human individuals. The deep-level immunoSEQ assay was used. Sequencing used immunoSEQ multiplex PCR; TCRdb keeps in-frame clones, though not all of them. The repertoire consists of around 88,000 clones, with roughly two thirds occurring once and the leading ten covering roughly 43%. Study-wide points: Generally, naive subsets came out with larger estimated richness than memory subsets.

The CDR3 runs 16 residues. V lost 3 bases, J lost 4 bases, and 15 bases lay in between. Germline V gives CDR1 LNHDA, CDR2 SQIVND (reference sequence). This clone was counted a few times. Antigen unknown. This TCR was sampled from a man aged 25-40 years in good health. Sequenced input: memory CD8+ T cells sorted from blood. This sample's subset: CD45RO+ cells pooled with CCR7-negative TemRA cells. This chain joins TRBV19 and TRBJ1-4, with D uncertain. This CDR3 reads CASSMNYREDNEKLFF. The CDR3 region has the DNA TGTGCCAGTAGTATGAATTATCGGGAGGATAATGAAAAACTGTTTTTT.